This T cell receptor beta chain was found in a study of vaccination and CD4 T cells after COVID-19. This clonotype appeared a single time. Its antigen is currently unknown. Germline loops: CDR1 SGHAT, CDR2 FQNNGV. Trimming at V came to 4 bases and at J to 15 bases, leaving 11 bases not matched to a gene. This CDR3 comprises 13 residues. CD4+ T cells that had been cultured provided DNA sequenced with the Oncomine TCR Beta short-read assay. TCRdb called the PCR reads again in MiXCR, with one record for every CDR3 protein. The top ten hold more than 10% of the sample, which has roughly 13,000 distinct CDR3 sequences, 62% seen once. The treatment is: approximately nine-day PBMC culture with coronavirus spike peptide pools or control peptides (ViraFEST assay).

Material for sequencing was CD4+ T cells from blood, cultured in vitro. The genes are TRBV11-2 and TRBJ2-3, with TRBD2 matching 9 bases. The source is a human donor who had recovered from COVID-19. CDR3 nucleotide sequence: TGTGCCAGCAGCTCCCACACTAGCGGGCCGGAATATTTT. It codes for CASSSHTSGPEYF.